The clone carrying this T cell receptor beta chain was counted only a few times. The antigen remains undetermined. Data came from immunoSEQ multiplex PCR; TCRdb stores just in-frame clones and leaves some out. The data hold around 25,000 clones, with 75% to 80% observed a single time. The data belong to a study of CD4 T cells in relation to SARS-CoV-2 and coronaviruses. The unexposed donors gave CD4+ T cells in about 2011-2018, prior to COVID-19. After approximately 10 days of culture, CD4+ T cells were isolated. This CDR3 is 16 amino acids long. Germline CDR1 reads MDHEN; CDR2 reads SYDVKM. The V end was cut by 10 bases, the J end by 3 bases, with 24 bases between.

Sequenced sample: CD4+ T cells from PBMCs, cultured in vitro. The chain joins TRBV28 to TRBJ1-1; D possibly corresponds to TRBD1 (6 bases). The sequence came from a human donor in good health. CDR3 sequence: CATTGTTAGRDTEAFF. CDR3 coding DNA: TGTGCCACCACAGGGACGACAGCAGGCAGAGACACTGAAGCTTTCTTT.